These T cell receptor beta chains were read from a single sample in a study of tumor and adjacent non-tumor tissue in lung cancer. In TCRdb, the multiplex PCR reads were re-called with MiXCR into one record per CDR3 protein. The sample holds 60,000 to 65,000 distinct CDR3 sequences, over 60% seen once. Sequenced input: distant non-tumor lung tissue. The receptor source for this set is a man aged 70-80 years with non-small cell lung cancer. The CDR3 runs from the conserved cysteine through the conserved F or W. Each record gives: J gene, V gene, CDR3 protein.

>TRBJ2-6|TRBV28
CASSPQVSGANVLTF
>TRBJ1-2|TRBV5-6
CASRVGLSGYTF
>TRBJ2-5|TRBV11-2
CASSLGPRGGVQETQYF
>TRBJ2-7|TRBV7-8
CASSLNLATDSYEQYF
>TRBJ1-4|TRBV28
CASSLYGAGANEKLFF
>TRBJ2-3|TRBV11-2
CAGGPQRDTQYF
>TRBJ1-4|TRBV29-1
CSVGGTGAEKLFF
>TRBJ2-3|TRBV11-2
CASSLDWAPSDTQYF
>TRBJ2-2|TRBV6-2/TRBV6-3
CASSNSGGAGPGELFF
>TRBJ2-1|TRBV7-8
CASSLRLAGRSINYNEQFF
>TRBJ1-5|TRBV5-6
CASSLSGRGPQHF
>TRBJ2-2|TRBV7-9
CASSLTGTARDTGELFF
>TRBJ1-2|TRBV7-9
CASSPSGDLNYVYTF
>TRBJ2-6|TRBV29-1
CSVEKWETEANVLTF
>TRBJ2-1|TRBV7-2
CASSFSTSGSYNEQFF
>TRBJ2-7|TRBV28
CVSSQPGTYEQYF
>TRBJ2-6|TRBV6-1
CGSIAEDSSGANVLTF
>TRBJ1-5|TRBV29-1
CSVGQGRGAGPQHF